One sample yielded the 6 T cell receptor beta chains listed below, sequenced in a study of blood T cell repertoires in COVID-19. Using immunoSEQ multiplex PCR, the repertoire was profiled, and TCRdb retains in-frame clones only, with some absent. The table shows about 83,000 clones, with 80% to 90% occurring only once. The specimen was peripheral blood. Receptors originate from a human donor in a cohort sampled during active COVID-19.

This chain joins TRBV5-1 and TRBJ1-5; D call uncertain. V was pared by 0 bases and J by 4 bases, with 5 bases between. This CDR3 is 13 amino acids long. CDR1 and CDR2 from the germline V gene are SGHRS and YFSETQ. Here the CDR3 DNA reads TGCGCCAGCAGCTTGGATCTGAATCAGCCCCAGCATTTT. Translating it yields CASSLDLNQPQHF.

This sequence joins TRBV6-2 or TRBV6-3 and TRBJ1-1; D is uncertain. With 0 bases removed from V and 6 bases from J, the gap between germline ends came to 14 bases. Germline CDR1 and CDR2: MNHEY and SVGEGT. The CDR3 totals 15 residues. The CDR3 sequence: CASSYSRGMVAEAFF. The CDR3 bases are TGTGCCAGCAGTTACTCGAGAGGGATGGTGGCTGAAGCTTTCTTT.

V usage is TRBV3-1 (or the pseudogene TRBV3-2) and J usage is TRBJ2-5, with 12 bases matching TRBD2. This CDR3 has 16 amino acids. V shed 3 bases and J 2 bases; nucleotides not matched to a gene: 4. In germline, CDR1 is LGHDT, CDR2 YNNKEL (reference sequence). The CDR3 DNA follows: TGTGCCAGCAGCCAGTGGACTAGCGGGGCTCAAGAGACCCAGTACTTC. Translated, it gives CASSQWTSGAQETQYF.

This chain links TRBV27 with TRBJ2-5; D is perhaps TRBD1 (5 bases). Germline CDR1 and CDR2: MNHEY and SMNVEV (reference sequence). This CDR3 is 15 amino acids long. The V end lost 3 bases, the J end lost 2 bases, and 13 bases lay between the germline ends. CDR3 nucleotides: TGTGCCAGCAGTTTTACCTGGACAAAACAAGAGACCCAGTACTTC. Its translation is CASSFTWTKQETQYF.

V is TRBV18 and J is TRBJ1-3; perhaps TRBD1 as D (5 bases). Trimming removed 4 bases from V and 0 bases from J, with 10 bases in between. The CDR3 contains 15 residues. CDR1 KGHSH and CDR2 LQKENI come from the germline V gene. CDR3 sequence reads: CASSRTTDSGNTIYF. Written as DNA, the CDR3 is TGTGCCAGCTCACGGACGACAGACTCTGGAAACACCATATATTTT.

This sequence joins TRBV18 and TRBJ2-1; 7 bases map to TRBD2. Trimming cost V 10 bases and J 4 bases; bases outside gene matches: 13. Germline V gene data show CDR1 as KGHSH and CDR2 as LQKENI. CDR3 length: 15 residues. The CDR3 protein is CATSNGGTQYNEQFF. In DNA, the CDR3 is TGTGCCACCTCCAACGGGGGGACCCAGTACAATGAGCAGTTCTTC.